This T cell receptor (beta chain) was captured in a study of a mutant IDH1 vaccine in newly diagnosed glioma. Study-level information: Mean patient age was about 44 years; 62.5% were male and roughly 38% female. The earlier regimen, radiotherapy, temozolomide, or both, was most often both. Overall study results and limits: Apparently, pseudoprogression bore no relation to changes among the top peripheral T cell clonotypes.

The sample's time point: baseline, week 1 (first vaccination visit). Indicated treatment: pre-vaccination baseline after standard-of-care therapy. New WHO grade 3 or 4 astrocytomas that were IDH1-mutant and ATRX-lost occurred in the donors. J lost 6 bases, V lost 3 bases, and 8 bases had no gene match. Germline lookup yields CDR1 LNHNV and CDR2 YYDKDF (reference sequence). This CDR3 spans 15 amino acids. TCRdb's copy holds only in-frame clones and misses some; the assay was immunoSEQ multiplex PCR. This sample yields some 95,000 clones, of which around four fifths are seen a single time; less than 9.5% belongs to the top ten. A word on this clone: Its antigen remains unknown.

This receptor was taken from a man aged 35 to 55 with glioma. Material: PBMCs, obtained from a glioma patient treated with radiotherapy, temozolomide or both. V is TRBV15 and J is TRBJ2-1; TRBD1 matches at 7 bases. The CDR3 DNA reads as TGTGCCACCAGCAGGGACAGGCCCTCTTTCAATGAGCAGTTCTTC. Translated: CATSRDRPSFNEQFF.